The clone carrying this T cell receptor beta chain was observed a handful of times. Its specificity is unknown. This specimen comes from a study of CD8+ T cells in alopecia areata. Looking at the study overall: At a dose of 5 to 10 mg twice daily, oral tofacitinib was given to treated patients. Findings of the study overall: Patients shared TCRs less clearly than mice did, possibly for HLA-related reasons.

Trimming pared 1 base from V and 3 bases from J, leaving 28 bases between. Germline values: CDR1 LGHNA, CDR2 YSLEER. The CDR3 spans 21 residues. The sequencing template was cDNA reverse transcribed from extracted RNA. Method: immunoSEQ multiplex PCR; TCRdb's copy keeps in-frame clones and lacks some. The sample contains 110,000 to 150,000 clones, about three fifths of which appear only once. The material sequenced was CD4+ T cells sorted from blood, taken at week 0. The chain is built from TRBV4-3 and TRBJ2-1, with D perhaps matching TRBD2 (8 bases). The sequence was collected from a human donor with alopecia areata. CDR3 amino acids: CASSQGGTRRKQGVHYNEQFF. CDR3 in DNA: TGCGCCAGCAGCCAAGGTGGGACTAGGAGAAAGCAGGGGGTACACTACAATGAGCAGTTCTTC.